These 22 T cell receptor beta chains originate from one sample sequenced in a study of long-term antiretroviral therapy in people with HIV. Version v3.0 of the immunoSEQ assay ran at survey level. Measured with immunoSEQ multiplex PCR; TCRdb has only the in-frame clones, and not every one. The sample consists of approximately 30,000 clones, roughly 80% of them appearing once. Material: unsorted PBMCs, obtained 0.8 years before starting antiretroviral therapy. The receptor source for this set is a young man with HIV.

This clone was picked up one time. The chain has TRBV29-1 and TRBJ1-2; 7 bases align to TRBD1. Germline-derived CDR1 and CDR2 are SQVTM and ANQGSEA. After removal of 4 bases from V and 3 bases from J, the junction contained 5 bases not matched to a gene. CDR3 length: 13 residues. The CDR3 spells CSVGRGQHYGYTF. CDR3 DNA sequence: TGCAGCGTTGGAAGGGGACAGCACTATGGCTACACCTTC. Drawing the rest from reference TRBV29-1 and TRBJ1-2, the complete variable domain is SAVISQKPSRDICQRGTSLTIQCQVDSQVTMMFWYRQQPGQSLTLIATANQGSEATYESGFVIDKFPISRPNLTFSTLTVSNMSPEDSSIYLCSVGRGQHYGYTFGSGTRLTVV.

The rearrangement joins TRBV2 to TRBJ2-7, with D maybe TRBD1 (6 bases). The germline V gene encodes CDR1 SNHLY and CDR2 FYNNEI. The CDR3 contains 12 residues. With 8 bases removed from V and 0 bases from J, the gap between germline ends came to 8 bases. CDR3 residues: CASQGISYEQYF. DNA for the CDR3: TGTGCCAGCCAGGGGATCTCCTACGAGCAGTACTTC.

This sequence joins TRBV7-8 and TRBJ2-3; maybe TRBD1 (5 bases). V was clipped by 4 bases and J by 4 bases, with 12 bases between them. The CDR3 loop spans 14 amino acids. Per the germline V gene, CDR1 is SGHVS and CDR2 is FQNEAQ. The CDR3 reads CASSSDIHSDTQYF. The DNA of the CDR3 is TGTGCCAGCAGCTCGGACATTCATTCAGATACGCAGTATTTT.

The chain links TRBV27 to TRBJ1-3; the D is unclear. The germline CDR1 and CDR2 sequences are MNHEY and SMNVEV (reference sequence). Trimming stripped 1 base from V and 0 bases from J, with 13 bases between. This CDR3 has 17 amino acids. The CDR3 nucleotides are TGTGCCAGCAGTTTATATATCCCGAGTAGCTCTGGAAACACCATATATTTT. Translation gives CASSLYIPSSSGNTIYF.

The rearrangement uses TRBV7-2 and TRBJ2-3; 12 positions agree with TRBD2. Germline CDR1 reads SGHTA; CDR2 reads FQGNSA. CDR3 length: 14 amino acids. V was clipped by 2 bases and J by 6 bases; unmatched bases: 0. The CDR3 sequence: CASSLTSGGDTQYF. As DNA, the CDR3 is TGTGCCAGCAGCTTAACTAGCGGGGGGGATACGCAGTATTTT. Filled out from reference TRBV7-2 and TRBJ2-3, the complete variable domain reads GAGVSQSPSNKVTEKGKDVELRCDPISGHTALYWYRQSLGQGLEFLIYFQGNSAPDKSGLPSDRFSAERTGGSVSTLTIQRTQQEDSAVYLCASSLTSGGDTQYFGPGTRLTVL.

The CDR3: CAVKMTAAYEQYF. The CDR3 DNA is TGTGCTGTGAAGATGACAGCCGCCTACGAGCAGTACTTC. The J gene is TRBJ2-7, the V gene TRBV30; D is perhaps TRBD1 (5 bases). The length of the CDR3 is 13 residues. Germline V gene lookup returns CDR1 GTSNPN and CDR2 SVGIG (reference sequence).

The table lists this clone with a few counts. The rearrangement uses TRBV19 and TRBJ2-2; 7 bases line up with TRBD2. Germline CDR1 is LNHDA and CDR2 is SQIVND (reference sequence). The CDR3 contains 18 residues. With 7 bases clipped from V and 5 bases from J, the junction kept 19 bases outside the gene matches. Written as DNA, the CDR3 is TGTGCCAGTAATATCGGTAGAGGGAGGGCCGGCGGGACCGGGGAGCTGTTTTTT. Amino acids: CASNIGRGRAGGTGELFF.

This clone showed up just once. The rearrangement joins TRBV29-1 to TRBJ2-3; D may be TRBD1 (5 bases). Looked up from germline, CDR1 is SQVTM and CDR2 is ANQGSEA. The CDR3 spans 14 residues. V lost 0 bases and J 5 bases, leaving 12 bases between the germline ends. The CDR3 region has the DNA TGCAGCGTTGAAGAGGACAAGGAAATAGATACGCAGTATTTT. The encoded protein is CSVEEDKEIDTQYF.

The chain joins TRBV7-9 to TRBJ2-5, with D uncertain. Trimming pared 5 bases from V and 5 bases from J, leaving 15 bases between. The CDR3 is 14 residues long. Germline CDR1 SEHNR, CDR2 FQNEAQ (reference sequence). The CDR3 here is CASSRTSMIETQYF. Written as DNA, the CDR3 is TGTGCCAGCAGCCGAACCTCTATGATCGAGACCCAGTACTTC.

This clone was counted a single time. The chain links TRBV5-1 to TRBJ1-3, with D possibly TRBD1 on 5 matching bases. CDR3 length: 16 residues. CDR1 is SGHRS, CDR2 YFSETQ, per germline. Trimming removed 4 bases at V and 1 base at J, with 15 bases between. The CDR3 DNA follows: TGCGCCAGCAGCCCCGGGTGGGGGGAATCTGGAAACACCATATATTTT. It is translated as CASSPGWGESGNTIYF.

This chain links TRBV19 with TRBJ2-1; unclear D gene. The germline V gene has CDR1 LNHDA and CDR2 SQIVND (reference sequence). The CDR3 spans 15 residues. Trimming took 1 base from V and 0 from J, leaving 7 bases between them. The CDR3 is CASSIGGGSYNEQFF. CDR3 DNA sequence: TGTGCCAGTAGTATAGGTGGCGGCTCCTACAATGAGCAGTTCTTC.

The J gene is TRBJ1-1, the V gene TRBV7-3; no reliable D call. Germline V gives CDR1 SGHTA, CDR2 FQGTGA. V gave up 9 bases and J gave up 1 base, with 12 bases separating them. This CDR3 region has 13 residues. This CDR3 reads CASSREANTEAFF. The CDR3 bases are TGTGCCAGTTCACGAGAGGCGAACACTGAAGCTTTCTTT.

V usage is TRBV9 and J usage is TRBJ1-2, with D tentatively TRBD1 (5 bases). The CDR3 spans 14 residues. With 1 base removed from V and 5 bases from J, the gap between germline ends came to 12 bases. Germline CDR1 is SGDLS and CDR2 is YYNGEE. This chain's CDR3 is CASSVSTGGYGYTF. The CDR3 DNA follows: TGTGCCAGCAGCGTATCGACGGGGGGTTATGGCTACACCTTC.

The gene calls are TRBV5-1 and TRBJ2-5; the match to TRBD2 covers 8 bases. The length of the CDR3 is 16 residues. CDR1 and CDR2 (germline): SGHRS, YFSETQ. With 0 bases clipped from V and 4 bases from J, the junction kept 8 bases outside the gene matches. In nucleotides, the CDR3 is TGCGCCAGCAGCTTGGAGGATCGAGCGGGAGCAGAGACCCAGTACTTC. This sequence encodes CASSLEDRAGAETQYF.

The V and J genes are TRBV4-2 and TRBJ2-7; 15 bases are a match to TRBD2. The V gene end was trimmed by 2 bases and the J gene end by 0 bases; junction bases not matched to a gene: 5. The germline V gene encodes CDR1 LGHNA and CDR2 YNFKEQ. The length of the CDR3 is 18 residues. The DNA for the CDR3 is TGTGCCAGCAGCCAAACGGGACTAGCGGGAGGTAGCTCCTACGAGCAGTACTTC. It yields the protein CASSQTGLAGGSSYEQYF.

V is TRBV9 and J is TRBJ2-1, with D perhaps being TRBD1 or TRBD2 (5 bases each). Germline-derived CDR1 and CDR2 are SGDLS and YYNGEE. Trimming left V 6 bases short and J 10 bases short, with 14 bases between. The length of the CDR3 is 12 residues. The CDR3 sequence: CASTSRWDEQFF. The CDR3 bases are TGTGCCAGCACTTCCCGGTGGGACGAGCAGTTCTTC.

The V and J genes are TRBV19 and TRBJ2-5; 8 positions match TRBD2. V trimming: 5 bases; J trimming: 9 bases; junction bases outside the gene matches: 14. Per the germline V gene, CDR1 is LNHDA and CDR2 is SQIVND (reference sequence). The CDR3 is 15 amino acids. In DNA form, the CDR3 reads TGTGCCAGTAGTCCGGGGGGGACTTCGGATTCGCCCCAGTACTTC. Encoded protein: CASSPGGTSDSPQYF.

The rearrangement links TRBV5-4 to TRBJ1-2; possible D gene TRBD1, 6 bases. Germline CDR1 and CDR2: SGHNT and YYREEE (reference sequence). V lost 4 bases and J lost 6, with 19 bases in between. There are 15 residues in the CDR3. This CDR3 reads CASSPSGGAGDGYTF. The CDR3 nucleotides read TGTGCCAGCAGCCCAAGTGGGGGGGCAGGAGATGGCTACACCTTC.

V is TRBV9 and J is TRBJ2-1, with D perhaps TRBD2 (5 bases). The CDR3 has 13 amino acids. Germline V gene lookup returns CDR1 SGDLS and CDR2 YYNGEE. Trimming pared 3 bases from V and 9 bases from J, leaving 13 bases between. Written as DNA, the CDR3 is TGTGCCAGCAGCGGCATAGGGAGAAGTGAGCAGTTCTTC. Protein: CASSGIGRSEQFF.

The rearrangement uses TRBV30 and TRBJ1-5, with TRBD1 as a possible D gene (5 bases). V was cut by 2 bases and J by 2 bases, with 16 bases left in between. Germline V gene sequence: CDR1 GTSNPN, CDR2 SVGIG (reference sequence). The CDR3 length is 16 residues. Here the CDR3 DNA reads TGTGCCTGGAGTCCCAACGGGGGTTGGGGCAATCAGCCCCAGCATTTT. As protein: CAWSPNGGWGNQPQHF.

This clone has a single count. The V gene is TRBV13, the J gene TRBJ1-6, with TRBD1 as a possible D gene (5 bases). Germline values: CDR1 PRHDT, CDR2 FYEKMQ (reference sequence). The CDR3 spans 16 residues. The V gene lost 5 bases and the J gene lost 6 bases, with 17 bases spanning the gap. CDR3 sequence reads: CASSPTAGTLNSPLHF. The CDR3 DNA reads TGTGCCAGCAGCCCAACCGCCGGGACGCTTAATTCACCCCTCCACTTT.

The rearrangement uses TRBV7-9 and TRBJ1-2; 9 bases fit TRBD1. The CDR3 extends over 14 amino acids. Germline-derived CDR1 and CDR2 are SEHNR and FQNEAQ (reference sequence). The trim removed 5 bases at V and 4 bases at J, leaving 5 bases unmatched. The CDR3 region is CASSIGTGIYGYTF. CDR3 in DNA: TGTGCCAGCAGCATCGGGACAGGGATCTATGGCTACACCTTC. Combining the CDR3 with reference TRBV7-9 and TRBJ1-2 gives the whole variable domain DTGVSQNPRHKITKRGQNVTFRCDPISEHNRLYWYRQTLGQGPEFLTYFQNEAQLEKSRLLSDRFSAERPKGSFSTLEIQRTEQGDSAMYLCASSIGTGIYGYTFGSGTRLTVV.